The source of this TCR beta chain is a study of control samples from healthy donors and cancer patients. CDR1 MDHEN and CDR2 SYDVKM come from the germline V gene. This CDR3 has 14 residues. With 3 bases clipped from V and 7 bases from J, the junction kept 5 bases outside the gene matches. Measured with immunoSEQ multiplex PCR; TCRdb has only the in-frame clones, and not every one. This sample yields fewer than 70,000 clones, of which more than 75% are seen a single time; 2.5% to 3.5% belongs to the top ten. The chain combines TRBV28 with TRBJ2-1; 8 bases agree with TRBD1. This clonotype was sampled from a woman between 45 and 60 years old with lung cancer. What was sequenced was PBMCs. In DNA form, the CDR3 reads TGTGCCAGCAGTTTCCGGGACAGGCAGAATGAGCAGTTCTTC. Its translation: CASSFRDRQNEQFF.